The next 16 T cell receptor beta chains were all read from a single sample in a study of molecular identifiers for immune sequencing clone quantification. Via MiXCR, TCRdb re-called the PCR reads, giving one row per CDR3 protein. This table has hundreds of thousands of distinct CDR3 sequences, 20% appearing once. Sequences were obtained from naive CD8+ T cells from blood, with Jurkat cell RNA spiked in. Subset specified: FACS-sorted CD8+CD4-CCR7+CD45RA+ naive T cells. All receptors derive from a human donor in good health. Some libraries in this study had Jurkat cell RNA spiked in.

There are many counts of this clonotype. The rearrangement joins TRBV20-1 to TRBJ2-1; a weak D match, TRBD2 (6 bases). Germline CDR1 and CDR2: DFQATT and SNEGSKA (reference sequence). CDR3 length equals 14 residues. V lost 4 bases and J 0 bases, leaving 10 bases between the germline ends. The CDR3 here is CSATSASSYNEQFF. In DNA form, the CDR3 reads TGCAGTGCTACTAGCGCTAGCTCCTACAATGAGCAGTTCTTC.

At least ten counts were recorded for this clonotype. The chain is built from TRBV3-1 and TRBJ2-3; no clear D gene. There are 13 residues in the CDR3. In germline, CDR1 is LGHDT, CDR2 YNNKEL (reference sequence). V was pared by 2 bases and J by 6 bases, with 9 bases between. CDR3 sequence: CASSQNTGDTQYF. The CDR3 DNA follows: TGTGCCAGCAGCCAAAACACCGGTGATACGCAGTATTTT.

The table lists this clonotype with a few counts. The V gene is TRBV15, the J gene TRBJ2-3; 8 nucleotides match TRBD2. The V segment lost 2 bases and the J segment 0 bases; nucleotides outside the gene matches: 4. Germline V gene lookup returns CDR1 LNHNV and CDR2 YYDKDF (reference sequence). The CDR3 runs 16 residues. In nucleotides, the CDR3 is TGTGCCACCAGCAGATTAGCGGGGATTAGCACAGATACGCAGTATTTT. Amino acids: CATSRLAGISTDTQYF.

CDR3 bases: TGTGCCATCAGTGAGTTGAACACTGAAGCTTTCTTT. Protein sequence: CAISELNTEAFF. This sequence joins TRBV10-3 and TRBJ1-1, with D hard to call. CDR3 size: 12 residues. Germline V CDR1 and CDR2: ENHRY, SYGVKD. The germline V and J ends were trimmed by 1 base and 0 bases, with 0 bases remaining between them.

Ten or more counts support this clonotype. The J gene is TRBJ2-6, the V gene TRBV19; D remains unclear. The CDR3 has 13 amino acids. Germline V gene data show CDR1 as LNHDA and CDR2 as SQIVND (reference sequence). The V end lost 9 bases, the J end lost 3 bases, and 9 bases lay between the germline ends. Here the CDR3 reads CASLSFGANVLTF. The DNA of the CDR3 is TGTGCCAGCCTCAGTTTTGGGGCCAACGTCCTGACTTTC.

This clonotype was seen many times. The chain joins TRBV12-3 or TRBV12-4 to TRBJ1-5; maybe TRBD1 (6 bases). The germline V and J ends were trimmed by 7 bases and 6 bases, with 19 bases remaining between them. This CDR3 spans 15 amino acids. The CDR3 sequence: CASTLYPGARQPQHF. CDR3 DNA: TGTGCCAGCACCTTATACCCAGGGGCCCGTCAGCCCCAGCATTTT.

This chain connects TRBV2 to TRBJ2-2; no firm D call. The ends were cut back, 1 base at V and 8 bases at J, with 23 bases in the middle. CDR1 is SNHLY and CDR2 is FYNNEI in the germline V gene. This CDR3 has 18 amino acids. CDR3 in amino acids: CASSEDLSTPLASGELFF. For the CDR3, the DNA is TGTGCCAGCAGTGAAGACTTATCTACGCCCCTCGCCTCGGGGGAGCTGTTTTTT.

This clonotype was picked up a small number of times. V usage is TRBV30 and J usage is TRBJ2-7; no reliable D call. The CDR3 is made up of 12 amino acids. The germline gives CDR1 GTSNPN, CDR2 SVGIG (reference sequence). Trimming cost V 0 bases and J 5 bases, with 8 bases left between them. Here the CDR3 reads CAWSVQLDEQYF. In DNA form, the CDR3 reads TGTGCCTGGAGTGTACAACTTGACGAGCAGTACTTC.

This chain joins TRBV27 and TRBJ2-7, with 7 bases matching TRBD2. Germline-derived CDR1 and CDR2 are MNHEY and SMNVEV (reference sequence). J was trimmed by 5 bases and V by 4 bases; bases with no gene match: 8. The CDR3 has 14 amino acids. CDR3: CASSYQRDGHEQYF. CDR3 coding DNA: TGTGCCAGCAGTTACCAGCGGGACGGCCACGAGCAGTACTTC.

This clonotype was seen repeatedly, ten times or more. V and J are TRBV20-1 and TRBJ2-5, with 11 bases fitting TRBD2. The CDR3 has 15 amino acids. Per the germline V gene, CDR1 is DFQATT and CDR2 is SNEGSKA (reference sequence). V lost 1 base and J lost 4; bases outside the gene matches: 5. The CDR3 region is CSARVLAGGLETQYF. The CDR3 region has the DNA TGCAGTGCTAGAGTGCTAGCGGGAGGTTTAGAGACCCAGTACTTC.

This clonotype was seen a handful of times. The chain is built from TRBV6-6 and TRBJ2-7; a possible D gene is TRBD2 (5 bases). The V end was cut by 4 bases, the J end by 3 bases, with 10 bases between. The length of the CDR3 is 13 residues. Germline V lookup: CDR1 MNHNY, CDR2 SVGAGI (reference sequence). The CDR3 sequence is CASSFPGNYEQYF. The DNA for the CDR3 is TGTGCCAGCAGTTTCCCCGGGAACTACGAGCAGTACTTC.

This chain connects TRBV19 to TRBJ1-1; no clear D. The CDR3 is 13 residues long. Germline assignment: CDR1 LNHDA and CDR2 SQIVND (reference sequence). The germline V and J ends were trimmed by 1 base and 5 bases, with 8 bases remaining between them. This CDR3 is CASSIGSWTEAFF. CDR3 DNA sequence: TGTGCCAGTAGTATAGGAAGTTGGACTGAAGCTTTCTTT.

This clonotype was recorded at least ten times. This chain links TRBV5-1 with TRBJ2-7; a possible D gene is TRBD2 (6 bases). Between the trimmed V and J ends, which lost 9 bases and 3 bases, there was a span of 16 bases. The CDR3 totals 13 residues. Germline-derived CDR1 and CDR2 are SGHRS and YFSETQ. The CDR3 nucleotides are TGCGCCACCTCCCCCGGGAGTGTCTACGAGCAGTACTTC. Protein product: CATSPGSVYEQYF.

This clonotype was recorded at least ten times. The rearrangement uses TRBV7-9 and TRBJ2-5; possibly TRBD1 for D (5 bases). Germline V gives CDR1 SEHNR, CDR2 FQNEAQ (reference sequence). V shed 4 bases and J shed 1 base, with 13 bases lying between them. The CDR3 sequence is 15 residues long. As DNA, the CDR3 is TGTGCCAGCAGCTCCCTTGAAGGGGTCCAAGAGACCCAGTACTTC. This codes for CASSSLEGVQETQYF.

This clonotype was found many times. The chain recombines TRBV20-1 with TRBJ2-3; 12 nucleotides match TRBD2. After removal of 4 bases from V and 2 bases from J, the junction contained 4 bases not matched to a gene. There are 15 residues in the CDR3. Germline lookup yields CDR1 DFQATT and CDR2 SNEGSKA (reference sequence). This CDR3 is CSAIRTSGTTDTQYF. CDR3 bases: TGCAGTGCTATACGGACTAGCGGGACCACAGATACGCAGTATTTT.

Comment on this clonotype: A much larger clone lies one base from this, so it may be a read error. This chain joins TRBV4-1 and TRBJ2-2; 11 bases map to TRBD2. Germline V gene sequence: CDR1 MGHRA, CDR2 YSYEKL. This CDR3 is 20 amino acids long. For the CDR3, the DNA is TGCGCCAGCAGCCAAGATTGGGGGACTAGCGGAAAGGCGAACACCGGGGAGCTGCTTTTT. Translation: CASSQDWGTSGKANTGELLF.